This T cell receptor (beta chain) was recovered during a study of read filtering for tumor transcriptome and immune sequencing (dated by TCRdb to the early 2020s). At the level of the whole study: The cohort had around 16 male and more than 11 female patients with a mean age of about 70 years, ranging from roughly 45 to 80. After DNase treatment, whole-transcriptome libraries were prepared with the TruSeq RNA Access Library Prep Kit. Per sample, about 4.05 to 11 million TCR-region mapped reads were obtained with IR-seq, compared with only 85 to 1273 with RNA-seq. Under revised international staging, about 8 patients fell into R-ISS I, about 17 into R-ISS II and roughly 7 into R-ISS III. TCR repertoires obtained by targeted immune repertoire sequencing and by bulk whole-transcriptome sequencing performed on the same bone marrow samples were compared. A main aim was a read-filtering strategy for immune repertoire data, specifically whether clonotypes supported by a single read should be removed.

Each patient had bone marrow sampled at the time of active disease. Ficoll-Hypaque density gradient centrifugation was used to isolate the bone marrow mononuclear cells. CD138-negative cells were obtained by negative selection after labeling with CD138 magnetic microbeads on a MACS separator, removing myeloma plasma cells. Purity of the isolated cells was checked by flow cytometry on an Attune NxT using CD138 antibodies. Total RNA was extracted with TRIzol reagent and quantified with a NanoDrop spectrophotometer. Paired RNA-seq and IR-seq were performed on each patient's CD138-negative bone marrow sample. Concerning this clonotype itself: Its target antigen remains unknown. This could be a read error, since a much larger clone is one nucleotide away.

The Immunoverse kit was used to build TCR libraries from about 430 ng RNA, with molecular barcoded adaptors covering alpha/delta and beta/gamma chains. TCR library preparation used the same RNA that was used for transcriptome sequencing. An Illumina HiSeq 4000 with 2 x 150 cycles was used to sequence the TCR libraries. On the authors' methods: With MiXCR, TCR reads were aligned to human V, D, J and C references and assembled into CDR3 clonotypes, with quality filtering and error correction included. Clonotype counts and gene usage diversity were analyzed with the tcR package in R. For inspection of raw mapping reads, RNA-seq reads were mapped by STAR aligner version 2.5.3a onto GRCh37 of the human genome. IR-seq fastq files were randomly downsampled with Seqtk 1.3 to test the effect of sequencing depth on detected clonotypes. In TCRdb, the public reads were trimmed at Q25 with fastp and aligned with MiXCR, with productive beta chains retained. Every distinct CDR3 protein forms one entry, paired with its most common genes and DNA. TCRdb, not the authors, supplied the V and J calls. The sample records 43,000 or so distinct CDR3 sequences, less than 15% of which are singletons. About 14% of the sample rests with the top ten.

The investigation overall reported the following: Compared with RNA-seq, IR-seq captured clonotypes at much higher depth and more reliably, and a smaller IR-seq throughput was enough to identify most shared clonotypes. Single-read clonotypes made up around 82% of clonotypes but only roughly 3.6% of total reads in IR-seq, compared with more than 65% of clonotypes and 44.6% of reads in RNA-seq. The correlation between IR-seq and RNA-seq shared clonotype proportions rose when single-read clonotypes were removed. Rather than purified T cells, the sorted CD138-negative fraction was a mixed bone marrow immune population.

Material: a population of CD138-negative cells sorted from bone marrow. The cell subset or site label, as the study defines it: bone marrow mononuclear cells depleted of CD138+ plasma/myeloma cells by negative magnetic selection. The sequence was obtained from a donor aged 40 or older with multiple myeloma.

The nucleotide sequence is given as TGTGCCAGCACTACCTCCCAGGCTGGGGACAATGAGCAGTTCTTC. The resulting protein is CASTTSQAGDNEQFF. The sequence links TRBV12-3 or TRBV12-4 to TRBJ2-1; no D segment can be confidently identified. The CDR3 runs 15 amino acids, cysteine and phenylalanine included. Only CDR3 DNA is held: 45 bases, read in frame from base 1. V and J are truncated by 7 bases and 5 bases respectively, leaving an intervening sequence of 18 bases.